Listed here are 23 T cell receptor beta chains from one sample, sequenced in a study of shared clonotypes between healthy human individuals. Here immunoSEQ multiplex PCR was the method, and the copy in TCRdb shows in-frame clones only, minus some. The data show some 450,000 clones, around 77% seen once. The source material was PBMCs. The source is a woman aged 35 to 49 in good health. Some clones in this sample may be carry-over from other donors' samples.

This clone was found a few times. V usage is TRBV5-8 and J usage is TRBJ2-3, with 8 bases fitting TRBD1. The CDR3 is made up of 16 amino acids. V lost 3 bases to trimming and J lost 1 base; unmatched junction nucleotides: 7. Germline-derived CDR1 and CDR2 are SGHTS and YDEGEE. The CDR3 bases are TGTGCCAGCAGCTCCAGAGCAGGGGGCGGCACAGATACGCAGTATTTT. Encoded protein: CASSSRAGGGTDTQYF.

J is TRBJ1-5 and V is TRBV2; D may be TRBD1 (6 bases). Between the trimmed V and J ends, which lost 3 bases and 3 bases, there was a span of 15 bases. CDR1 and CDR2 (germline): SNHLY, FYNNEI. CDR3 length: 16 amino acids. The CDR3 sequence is CASSETQGLNNQPQHF. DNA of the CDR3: TGTGCCAGCAGTGAGACACAGGGCCTCAACAATCAGCCCCAGCATTTT. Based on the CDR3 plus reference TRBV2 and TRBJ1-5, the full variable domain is EPEVTQTPSHQVTQMGQEVILRCVPISNHLYFYWYRQILGQKVEFLVSFYNNEISEKSEIFDDQFSVERPDGSNFTLKIRSTKLEDSAMYFCASSETQGLNNQPQHFGDGTRLSIL.

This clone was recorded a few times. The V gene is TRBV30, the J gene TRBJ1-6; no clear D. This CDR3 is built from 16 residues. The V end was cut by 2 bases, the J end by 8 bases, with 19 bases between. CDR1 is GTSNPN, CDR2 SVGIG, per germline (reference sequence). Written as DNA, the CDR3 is TGTGCCTGGAGTCGCCTAGATGGTTTTCGGGATTCACCCCTCCACTTT. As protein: CAWSRLDGFRDSPLHF.

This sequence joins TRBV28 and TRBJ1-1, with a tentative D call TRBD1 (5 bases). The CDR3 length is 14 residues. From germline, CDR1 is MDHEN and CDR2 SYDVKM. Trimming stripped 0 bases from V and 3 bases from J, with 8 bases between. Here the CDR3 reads CASSLWDTDTEAFF. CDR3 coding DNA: TGTGCCAGCAGTTTATGGGACACCGACACTGAAGCTTTCTTT.

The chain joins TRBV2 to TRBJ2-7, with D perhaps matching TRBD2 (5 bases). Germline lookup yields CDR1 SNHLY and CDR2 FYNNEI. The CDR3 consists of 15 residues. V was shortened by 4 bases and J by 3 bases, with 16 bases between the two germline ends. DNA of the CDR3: TGTGCCAGCAGTGGCCGGGGTGGGAGCTTCTACGAGCAGTACTTC. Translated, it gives CASSGRGGSFYEQYF.

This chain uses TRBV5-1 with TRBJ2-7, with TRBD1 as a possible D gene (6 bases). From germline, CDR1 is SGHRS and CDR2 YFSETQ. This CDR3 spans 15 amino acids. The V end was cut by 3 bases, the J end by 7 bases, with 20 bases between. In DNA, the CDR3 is TGCGCCAGCAGCTCGACAGGCAGGGGCGGTCGGGAGCAGTACTTC. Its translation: CASSSTGRGGREQYF. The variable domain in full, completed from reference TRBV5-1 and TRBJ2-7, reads KAGVTQTPRYLIKTRGQQVTLSCSPISGHRSVSWYQQTPGQGLQFLFEYFSETQRNKGNFPGRFSGRQFSNSRSEMNVSTLELGDSALYLCASSSTGRGGREQYFGPGTRLTVT.

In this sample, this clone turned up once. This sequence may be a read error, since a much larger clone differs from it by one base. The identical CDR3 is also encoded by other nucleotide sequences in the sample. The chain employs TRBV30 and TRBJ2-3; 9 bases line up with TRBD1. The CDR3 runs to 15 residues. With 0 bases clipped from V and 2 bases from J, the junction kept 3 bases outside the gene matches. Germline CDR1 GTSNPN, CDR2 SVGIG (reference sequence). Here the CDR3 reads CAWSVGDRDTDTQYF. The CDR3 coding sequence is TGTGCCTGGAGTGTTGGGGACAGGGACACAGATACGCAGTATTTT.

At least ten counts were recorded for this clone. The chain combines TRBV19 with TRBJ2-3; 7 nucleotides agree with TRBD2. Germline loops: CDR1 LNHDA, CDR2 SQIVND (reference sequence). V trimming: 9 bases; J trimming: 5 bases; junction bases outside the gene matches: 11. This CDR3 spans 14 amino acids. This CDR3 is CASSPAGAVDTQYF. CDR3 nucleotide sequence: TGTGCCAGCAGTCCGGCGGGAGCTGTAGATACGCAGTATTTT. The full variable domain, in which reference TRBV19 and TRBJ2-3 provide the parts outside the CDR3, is DGGITQSPKYLFRKEGQNVTLSCEQNLNHDAMYWYRQDPGQGLRLIYYSQIVNDFQKGDIAEGYSVSREKKESFPLTVTSAQKNPTAFYLCASSPAGAVDTQYFGPGTRLTVL.

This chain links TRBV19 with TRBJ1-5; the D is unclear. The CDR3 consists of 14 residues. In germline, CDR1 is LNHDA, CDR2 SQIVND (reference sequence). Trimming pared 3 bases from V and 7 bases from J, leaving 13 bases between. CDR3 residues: CASSIQGGRQPQHF. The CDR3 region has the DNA TGTGCCAGTAGTATTCAAGGTGGCCGCCAGCCCCAGCATTTT.

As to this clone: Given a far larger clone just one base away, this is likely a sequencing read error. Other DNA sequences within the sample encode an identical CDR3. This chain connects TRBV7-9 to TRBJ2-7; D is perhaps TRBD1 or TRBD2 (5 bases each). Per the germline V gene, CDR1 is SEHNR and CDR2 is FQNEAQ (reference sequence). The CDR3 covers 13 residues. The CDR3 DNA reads TGTGCCAGCAGCCCGGGACGGTACTACGAGCAATACTTC. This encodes CASSPGRYYEQYF.

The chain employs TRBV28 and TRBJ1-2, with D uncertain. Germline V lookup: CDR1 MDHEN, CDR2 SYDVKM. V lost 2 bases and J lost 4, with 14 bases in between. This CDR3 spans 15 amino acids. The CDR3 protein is CASSLGIEGGYGYTF. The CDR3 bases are TGTGCCAGCAGTTTAGGCATCGAGGGTGGCTATGGCTACACCTTC.

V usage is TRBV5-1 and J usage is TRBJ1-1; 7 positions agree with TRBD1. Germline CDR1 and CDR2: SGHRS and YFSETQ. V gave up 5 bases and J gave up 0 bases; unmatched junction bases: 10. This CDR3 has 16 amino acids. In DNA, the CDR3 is TGCGCCAGCAGTTACGGACAGGCATTCATGAACACTGAAGCTTTCTTT. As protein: CASSYGQAFMNTEAFF.

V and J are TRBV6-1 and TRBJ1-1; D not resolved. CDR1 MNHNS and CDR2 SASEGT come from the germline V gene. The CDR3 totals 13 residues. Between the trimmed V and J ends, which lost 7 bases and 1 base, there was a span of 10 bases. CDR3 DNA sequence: TGTGCCAGCAACGGCCGGGGGAACACTGAAGCTTTCTTT. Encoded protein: CASNGRGNTEAFF.

Here the CDR3 DNA reads TGCGCCAGCAGCGAAGGGACAGGGGGCAACAATCAGCCCCAGCATTTT. Translation gives CASSEGTGGNNQPQHF. V and J are TRBV5-1 and TRBJ1-5, with 12 bases lining up with TRBD1. CDR1 and CDR2 from the germline V gene are SGHRS and YFSETQ. The CDR3 consists of 16 residues. The ends lost 4 bases at V and 3 bases at J; junction bases unmatched: 5.

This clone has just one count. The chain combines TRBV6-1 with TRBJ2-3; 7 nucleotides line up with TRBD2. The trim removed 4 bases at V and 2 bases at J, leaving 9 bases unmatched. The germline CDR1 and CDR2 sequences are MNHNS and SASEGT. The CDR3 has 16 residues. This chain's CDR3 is CASSGGTSAPTDTQYF. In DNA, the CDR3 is TGTGCCAGCAGTGGAGGTACTAGCGCGCCCACAGATACGCAGTATTTT.

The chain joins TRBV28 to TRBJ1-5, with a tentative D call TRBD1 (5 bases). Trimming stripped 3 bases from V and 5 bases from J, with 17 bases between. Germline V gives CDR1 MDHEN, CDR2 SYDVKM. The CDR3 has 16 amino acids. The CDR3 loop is CASSLGPHKSYQPQHF. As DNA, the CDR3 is TGTGCCAGCAGTTTGGGACCCCACAAGAGTTATCAGCCCCAGCATTTT.

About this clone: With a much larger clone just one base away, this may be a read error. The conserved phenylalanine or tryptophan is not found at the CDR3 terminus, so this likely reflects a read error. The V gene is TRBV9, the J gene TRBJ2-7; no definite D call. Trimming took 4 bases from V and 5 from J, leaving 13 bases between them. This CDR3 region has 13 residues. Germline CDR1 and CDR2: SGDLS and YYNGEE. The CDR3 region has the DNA TGTGCCAGCAGCCAGACTCCCAATCACGAGCAGTACCTC. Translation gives CASSQTPNHEQYL.

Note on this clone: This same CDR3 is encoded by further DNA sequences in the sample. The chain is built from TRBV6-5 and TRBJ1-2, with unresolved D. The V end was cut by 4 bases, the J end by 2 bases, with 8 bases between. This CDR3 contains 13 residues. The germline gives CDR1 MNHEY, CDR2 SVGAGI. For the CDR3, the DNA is TGTGCCAGCAGTTGGGGAGGGAACTATGGCTACACCTTC. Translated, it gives CASSWGGNYGYTF.

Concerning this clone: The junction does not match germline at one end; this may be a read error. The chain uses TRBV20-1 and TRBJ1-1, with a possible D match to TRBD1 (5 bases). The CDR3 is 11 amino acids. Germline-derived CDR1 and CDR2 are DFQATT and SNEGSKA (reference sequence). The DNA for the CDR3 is TGCAGTGCTATACAGGACTTTGAATCTTTCTTT. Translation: CSAIQDFESFF.

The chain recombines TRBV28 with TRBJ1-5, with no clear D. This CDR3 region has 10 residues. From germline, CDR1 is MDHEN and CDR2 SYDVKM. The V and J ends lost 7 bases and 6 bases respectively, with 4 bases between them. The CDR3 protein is CASIRQPQHF. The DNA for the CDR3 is TGTGCCAGCATTCGTCAGCCCCAGCATTTT.

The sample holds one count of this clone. The CDR3 DNA sequence: TGTGCCACCAGCAGAGTCGGCGGATATAATGAAAAACTGTTTTTT. Protein product: CATSRVGGYNEKLFF. The rearrangement joins TRBV15 to TRBJ1-4; no clear D gene. Germline CDR1 LNHNV, CDR2 YYDKDF (reference sequence). The CDR3 is made up of 15 amino acids. V lost 1 base, J lost 4 bases, and 10 bases lay in between.

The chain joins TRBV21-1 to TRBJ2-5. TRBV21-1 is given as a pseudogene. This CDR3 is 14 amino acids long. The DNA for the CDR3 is TGTGCCAGCAGCGCCTCGTCCAGCTGTGAGACCCAGTACTTC. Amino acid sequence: CASSASSSCETQYF.

In DNA, the CDR3 is TGTGCCACCAGCAGAGATAGTTGGACAGGGGATAGCAATCAGCCCCAGCATTTT. Its protein is CATSRDSWTGDSNQPQHF. The chain employs TRBV15 and TRBJ1-5, with 9 nucleotides matching TRBD1. Germline CDR1 reads LNHNV; CDR2 reads YYDKDF (reference sequence). The CDR3 is 18 residues long. V dropped 0 bases and J dropped 0; count of bases not matched to a gene: 6.